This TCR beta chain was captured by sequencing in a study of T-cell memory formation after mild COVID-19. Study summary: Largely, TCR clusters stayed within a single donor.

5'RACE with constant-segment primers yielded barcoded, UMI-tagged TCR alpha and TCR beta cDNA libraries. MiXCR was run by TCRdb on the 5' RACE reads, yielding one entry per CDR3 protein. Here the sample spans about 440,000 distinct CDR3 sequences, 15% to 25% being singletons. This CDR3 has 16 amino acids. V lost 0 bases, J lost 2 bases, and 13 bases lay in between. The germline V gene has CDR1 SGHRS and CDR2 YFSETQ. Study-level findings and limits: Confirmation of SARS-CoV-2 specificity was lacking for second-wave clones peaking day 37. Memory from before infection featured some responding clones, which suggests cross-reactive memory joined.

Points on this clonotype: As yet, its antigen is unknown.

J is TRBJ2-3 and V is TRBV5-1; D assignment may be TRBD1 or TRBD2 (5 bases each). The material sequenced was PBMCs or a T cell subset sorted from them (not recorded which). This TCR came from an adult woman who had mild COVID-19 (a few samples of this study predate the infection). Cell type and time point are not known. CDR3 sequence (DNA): TGCGCCAGCAGCTTGGCATCCGGGGCGTACACAGATACGCAGTATTTT. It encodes CASSLASGAYTDTQYF.